This T cell receptor (beta chain) was documented in a study of blood T cell repertoires in COVID-19. Trimming at V came to 5 bases and at J to 3 bases, leaving 9 bases not matched to a gene. This CDR3 is built from 16 residues. Germline V gene data show CDR1 as LNHDA and CDR2 as SQIVND (reference sequence). Patients in Seattle were enrolled during active infection, then followed longitudinally. Authors' analysis steps: Estimation of nucleated cell counts relied on the amplification of reference gene primers. Clones were read by immunoSEQ multiplex PCR, and TCRdb kept only the in-frame ones, dropping some. The V and J calls and clone size are taken from that table; D and trimming were inferred from the DNA. The sample has 350,000 to 500,000 clones, 70% to 90% seen once.

The chain carries TRBV19 and TRBJ1-1; 10 nucleotides align to TRBD1. This TCR was sampled from a man aged 18-30 years with COVID-19, enrolled during active disease. Source material: peripheral blood. In nucleotides, the CDR3 is TGTGCCAGTAGTTTCCGGGACAGGGGCCCCTACACTGAAGCTTTCTTT. Translating gives CASSFRDRGPYTEAFF.